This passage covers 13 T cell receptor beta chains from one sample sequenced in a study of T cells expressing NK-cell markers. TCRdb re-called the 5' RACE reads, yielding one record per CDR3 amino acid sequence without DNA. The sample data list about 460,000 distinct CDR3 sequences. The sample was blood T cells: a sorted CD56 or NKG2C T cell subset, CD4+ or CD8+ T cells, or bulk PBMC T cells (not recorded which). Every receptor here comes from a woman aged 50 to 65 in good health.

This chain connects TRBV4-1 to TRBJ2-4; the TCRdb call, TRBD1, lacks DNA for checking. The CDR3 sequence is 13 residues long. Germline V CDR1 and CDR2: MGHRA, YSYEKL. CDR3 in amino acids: CASSGGRANIQYF.

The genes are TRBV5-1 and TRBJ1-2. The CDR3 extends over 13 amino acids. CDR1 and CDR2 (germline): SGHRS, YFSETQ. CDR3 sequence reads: CASSLPSDSTTAF.

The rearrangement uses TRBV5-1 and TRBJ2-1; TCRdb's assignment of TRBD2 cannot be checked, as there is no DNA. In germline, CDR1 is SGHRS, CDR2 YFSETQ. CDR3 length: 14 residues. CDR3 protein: CASSLVVAGFEQFF.

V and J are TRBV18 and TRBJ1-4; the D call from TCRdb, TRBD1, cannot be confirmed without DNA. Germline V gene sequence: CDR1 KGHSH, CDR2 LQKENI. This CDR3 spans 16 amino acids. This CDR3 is CASSPRGSGVNEKLFF.

The CDR3 protein is CASSLGLAGGNTQYF. This chain joins TRBV27 and TRBJ2-3; TCRdb selects TRBD2, and the lack of DNA leaves this call unchecked. The CDR3 has 15 amino acids. Germline lookup yields CDR1 MNHEY and CDR2 SMNVEV (reference sequence).

Here the CDR3 reads CASSLYGDSTYEQYF. V is TRBV11-1 and J is TRBJ2-7. The CDR3 has 15 amino acids. Germline V gives CDR1 SGHAT, CDR2 FQDESV (reference sequence). The full variable domain, in which reference TRBV11-1 and TRBJ2-7 provide the parts outside the CDR3, is EAEVAQSPRYKITEKSQAVAFWCDPISGHATLYWYRQILGQGPELLVQFQDESVVDDSQLPKDRFSAERLKGVDSTLKIQPAELGDSAMYLCASSLYGDSTYEQYFGPGTRLTVT.

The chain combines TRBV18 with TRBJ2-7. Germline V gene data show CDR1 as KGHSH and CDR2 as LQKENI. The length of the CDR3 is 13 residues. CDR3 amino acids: CASSQDGGLEQYF.

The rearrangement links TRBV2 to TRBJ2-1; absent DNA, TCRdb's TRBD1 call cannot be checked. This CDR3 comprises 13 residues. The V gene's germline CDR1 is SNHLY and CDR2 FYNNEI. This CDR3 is CASSIGTVNEQFF.

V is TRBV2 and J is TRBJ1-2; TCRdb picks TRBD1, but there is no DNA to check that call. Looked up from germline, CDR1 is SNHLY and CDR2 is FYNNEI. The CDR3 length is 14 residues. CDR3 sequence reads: CASRAPTGRHGYTF.

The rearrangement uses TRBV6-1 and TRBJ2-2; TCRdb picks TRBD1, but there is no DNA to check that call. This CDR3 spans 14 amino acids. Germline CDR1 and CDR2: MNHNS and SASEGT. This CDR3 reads CASTTSTDTGELFF.

CDR3 protein: CASSSEPQASEQFF. The chain uses TRBV5-1 and TRBJ2-1; TCRdb designates TRBD1, a call that cannot be tested without DNA. This CDR3 is 14 amino acids long. The V gene's germline CDR1 is SGHRS and CDR2 YFSETQ.

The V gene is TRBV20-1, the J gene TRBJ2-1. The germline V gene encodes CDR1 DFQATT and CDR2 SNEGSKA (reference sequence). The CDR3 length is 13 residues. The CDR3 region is CSAREGYDNEQFF.

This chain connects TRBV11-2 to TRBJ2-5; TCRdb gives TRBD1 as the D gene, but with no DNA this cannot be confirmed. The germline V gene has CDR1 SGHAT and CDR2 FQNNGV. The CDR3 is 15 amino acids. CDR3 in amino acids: CASSPSGALGETQYF.